Each of the 28 T cell receptor beta chains below was sequenced from the same sample in a study of blood T cell repertoires in COVID-19. Profiling relied on immunoSEQ multiplex PCR, and the TCRdb table lists in-frame clones only, not all of them. The sample has tens of thousands of clones; roughly 91% are singletons. Sample: peripheral blood. These receptors were obtained from a woman aged 45-65 years in a cohort sampled during active COVID-19.

The chain uses TRBV6-5 and TRBJ2-7, with TRBD2 as a possible D gene (7 bases). V lost 0 bases and J lost 6, with 15 bases in between. The CDR3 covers 15 residues. Looked up from germline, CDR1 is MNHEY and CDR2 is SVGAGI. As DNA, the CDR3 is TGTGCCAGCAGTTACTCGGAAGGGGGGGGGATCGAGCAGTACTTC. This codes for CASSYSEGGGIEQYF.

As DNA, the CDR3 is TGTGCCAGCAGCACTAGCGGGAGGGTTGAGCAGTTCTTC. Protein product: CASSTSGRVEQFF. This rearrangement joins TRBV9 to TRBJ2-1; 13 bases map to TRBD2. CDR1 SGDLS and CDR2 YYNGEE come from the germline V gene. This CDR3 region has 13 residues. Trimming cost V 4 bases and J 9 bases; bases outside gene matches: 1.

The V and J genes are TRBV5-1 and TRBJ2-1; D perhaps matches TRBD2 (6 bases). The germline V gene encodes CDR1 SGHRS and CDR2 YFSETQ. This CDR3 region has 12 residues. Deletions cut 0 bases from V and 9 bases from J, with 7 bases between. CDR3 protein: CASSLVGGEQFF. DNA of the CDR3: TGCGCCAGCAGCTTGGTCGGGGGTGAGCAGTTCTTC.

The chain joins TRBV24-1 to TRBJ2-5; D gene uncertain. V lost 0 bases, J lost 14 bases, and 12 bases lay in between. Per the germline V gene, CDR1 is KGHDR and CDR2 is SFDVKD. This CDR3 comprises 12 residues. The CDR3 region is CATSDLTGLLYF. CDR3 DNA sequence: TGTGCCACCAGTGATTTGACTGGGCTACTTTACTTC.

V usage is TRBV28 and J usage is TRBJ2-3; D might be TRBD2 (5 bases). This CDR3 has 14 amino acids. The V gene's germline CDR1 is MDHEN and CDR2 SYDVKM. Trimming stripped 10 bases from V and 2 bases from J, with 16 bases between. The CDR3 DNA follows: TGTGCCAAGATTAGCGAGGCCTCCACAGATACGCAGTATTTT. This codes for CAKISEASTDTQYF.

V and J are TRBV28 and TRBJ2-7, with 7 bases matching TRBD2. CDR3 size: 15 residues. Germline V gives CDR1 MDHEN, CDR2 SYDVKM. The junction had 12 bases not matched to a gene; V was cut back by 5 bases and J by 5 bases. CDR3: CASSPPGRGYNEQYF. The CDR3 DNA follows: TGTGCCAGCAGTCCCCCGGGGAGGGGTTACAACGAGCAGTACTTC.

The J gene is TRBJ2-1, the V gene TRBV11-3; 8 bases match TRBD2. The CDR3 is made up of 14 amino acids. Trimming at V came to 0 bases and at J to 9 bases, leaving 4 bases not matched to a gene. Germline V gives CDR1 SGHNT, CDR2 YENEEA. The CDR3 nucleotides read TGTGCCAGCAGCTTAGAGGCTAGCGGGTCTGAGCAGTTCTTC. This sequence encodes CASSLEASGSEQFF.

V and J are TRBV10-1 and TRBJ2-7; TRBD1 aligns across 7 bases. Trimming took 0 bases from V and 4 from J; bases not matched to a gene: 6. Germline-derived CDR1 and CDR2 are WNHNN and SYGVQD (reference sequence). This CDR3 contains 15 residues. CDR3 residues: CASSESRDRTYEQYF. Here the CDR3 DNA reads TGCGCCAGCAGTGAGTCCCGGGACAGAACTTACGAGCAGTACTTC.

This clone was counted a single time. The rearrangement links TRBV12-3 or TRBV12-4 to TRBJ2-3, with a weak D call TRBD1 (7 bases). Trimming removed 3 bases at V and 7 bases at J, with 11 bases between. This CDR3 has 13 amino acids. CDR3 bases: TGTGCCAGCAGTTTGCGGGACAGAAATACGCAGTATTTT. It is translated as CASSLRDRNTQYF.

The V call is TRBV24-1, the J call TRBJ2-1, with a weak D call TRBD1 (5 bases). The CDR3 is made up of 16 amino acids. CDR1 and CDR2 from the germline V gene are KGHDR and SFDVKD. Trimming took 0 bases from V and 7 from J, leaving 15 bases between them. The CDR3 region has the DNA TGTGCCACCAGTGATTTGGGGGCCTCAATGGGGAATGAGCAGTTCTTC. Translation: CATSDLGASMGNEQFF.

The J gene is TRBJ2-7, the V gene TRBV25-1; 10 nucleotides align to TRBD1. The CDR3 runs 16 residues. The junction had 8 bases not matched to a gene; V was cut back by 5 bases and J by 1 base. Germline V CDR1 and CDR2: MGHDK, SYGVNS. The CDR3, as DNA: TGTGCCAGCAGTAGTCCCGGGACAGGGGCATCCTACGAGCAGTACTTC. Its translation: CASSSPGTGASYEQYF.

This chain uses TRBV6-5 with TRBJ2-5; D is unclear. Trimming left V 6 bases short and J 7 bases short, with 15 bases between. This CDR3 spans 13 amino acids. Germline V CDR1 and CDR2: MNHEY, SVGAGI. The CDR3 sequence is CASSLTTTGTQYF. CDR3 nucleotides: TGTGCCAGCAGCTTAACTACGACTGGGACCCAGTACTTC.

This chain joins TRBV19 and TRBJ1-1; D is undetermined. Trimming stripped 6 bases from V and 1 base from J, with 12 bases between. CDR3 length: 14 residues. The germline CDR1 and CDR2 sequences are LNHDA and SQIVND (reference sequence). This chain's CDR3 is CASRRWGENTEAFF. In nucleotides, the CDR3 is TGTGCCAGTAGACGTTGGGGAGAGAACACTGAAGCTTTCTTT.

This clone was seen once. The CDR3: CASSSPRGGAANIQYF. For the CDR3, the DNA is TGTGCCAGCAGCTCGCCCCGAGGGGGGGCGGCAAACATTCAGTACTTC. V usage is TRBV7-9 and J usage is TRBJ2-4; D might be TRBD2 (7 bases). V was cut by 4 bases and J by 6 bases, with 19 bases left in between. Germline V gives CDR1 SEHNR, CDR2 FQNEAQ (reference sequence). This CDR3 spans 16 amino acids.

This rearrangement joins TRBV7-9 to TRBJ2-1, with D tentatively TRBD2 (6 bases). Germline V CDR1 and CDR2: SEHNR, FQNEAQ (reference sequence). CDR3 length equals 17 residues. Trimming stripped 6 bases from V and 0 bases from J, with 18 bases between. The DNA for the CDR3 is TGTGCCAGCAGTCCTCGCCTGCGGGAAAGCTCCTACAATGAGCAGTTCTTC. Its protein is CASSPRLRESSYNEQFF.

The chain couples TRBV9 to TRBJ2-1; 8 positions agree with TRBD2. The CDR3 spans 15 residues. The V and J ends lost 0 bases and 8 bases, in that order; junction bases with no gene match: 7. Germline V gives CDR1 SGDLS, CDR2 YYNGEE. The CDR3: CASSVVGTRFYEQFF. CDR3 DNA sequence: TGTGCCAGCAGCGTAGTCGGGACTAGATTCTATGAGCAGTTCTTC.

V and J are TRBV2 and TRBJ2-5; D not certain. The V gene's germline CDR1 is SNHLY and CDR2 FYNNEI. The CDR3 extends over 11 amino acids. Trimming left V 5 bases short and J 5 bases short, with 6 bases between. The CDR3 region has the DNA TGTGCCAGCAGTAGGCGGGAGACCCAGTACTTC. Protein sequence: CASSRRETQYF. The variable domain in full, with the rest retrieved from reference TRBV2 and TRBJ2-5, is EPEVTQTPSHQVTQMGQEVILRCVPISNHLYFYWYRQILGQKVEFLVSFYNNEISEKSEIFDDQFSVERPDGSNFTLKIRSTKLEDSAMYFCASSRRETQYFGPGTRLLVL.

CDR3 residues: CASSSTGILQPQHF. In DNA form, the CDR3 reads TGTGCCAGCAGCTCGACAGGGATTTTACAGCCCCAGCATTTT. This chain uses TRBV7-9 with TRBJ1-5; 7 bases agree with TRBD1. This CDR3 has 14 residues. Germline assignment: CDR1 SEHNR and CDR2 FQNEAQ (reference sequence). J was trimmed by 7 bases and V by 4 bases; bases with no gene match: 7.

This clone has only a few counts. The rearrangement joins TRBV20-1 to TRBJ2-1; D uncertain. The CDR3 spans 11 residues. Trimming stripped 6 bases from V and 7 bases from J, with 10 bases between. Germline V gives CDR1 DFQATT, CDR2 SNEGSKA (reference sequence). CDR3: CSALRSNEQFF. CDR3 nucleotides: TGCAGTGCCTTGAGGAGTAATGAGCAGTTCTTC.

This clone was seen a single time. The chain carries TRBV19 and TRBJ2-2; 7 bases align to TRBD2. The CDR3 consists of 15 residues. Germline CDR1 and CDR2: LNHDA and SQIVND (reference sequence). Trimming at V came to 7 bases and at J to 3 bases, leaving 8 bases not matched to a gene. The CDR3 reads CASIRQRDYTGELFF. The CDR3 DNA reads as TGTGCCAGTATTAGACAGCGGGACTACACCGGGGAGCTGTTTTTT.

The chain uses TRBV10-3 and TRBJ1-1, with unresolved D. The CDR3 consists of 13 residues. With 8 bases removed from V and 0 bases from J, the gap between germline ends came to 10 bases. The germline gives CDR1 ENHRY, CDR2 SYGVKD. CDR3 in amino acids: CAIGGALNTEAFF. CDR3 coding DNA: TGTGCCATCGGCGGAGCCCTGAACACTGAAGCTTTCTTT.

The chain couples TRBV29-1 to TRBJ1-1; 7 nucleotides agree with TRBD1. This CDR3 is built from 12 residues. Germline values: CDR1 SQVTM, CDR2 ANQGSEA. The V gene end was trimmed by 6 bases and the J gene end by 1 base; junction bases not matched to a gene: 2. CDR3 sequence: CSVGQTNTEAFF. The CDR3 nucleotides are TGCAGCGTGGGACAGACGAACACTGAAGCTTTCTTT.

The J gene is TRBJ1-6, the V gene TRBV6-2 or TRBV6-3; D perhaps matches TRBD1 (5 bases). CDR3 size: 16 residues. Trimming cost V 6 bases and J 8 bases, with 20 bases left between them. Germline CDR1 MNHEY, CDR2 SVGEGT. CDR3 in amino acids: CASSSAPTGWDSPLHF. The CDR3 DNA reads as TGTGCCAGCAGCTCCGCCCCAACAGGATGGGATTCACCCCTCCACTTT.

This clone has a single count. CDR3: CASSSLTSGETQYF. CDR3 coding DNA: TGCGCCAGCAGCTCCCTTACTAGCGGGGAGACCCAGTACTTC. V usage is TRBV5-1 and J usage is TRBJ2-5; 9 bases are a match to TRBD2. The CDR3 is 14 amino acids. Germline V lookup: CDR1 SGHRS, CDR2 YFSETQ. With 3 bases clipped from V and 5 bases from J, the junction kept 5 bases outside the gene matches.

The chain carries TRBV11-3 and TRBJ2-7, with D perhaps matching TRBD2 (6 bases). The CDR3 is 13 amino acids. Trimming stripped 4 bases from V and 7 bases from J, with 14 bases between. Germline V gene lookup returns CDR1 SGHNT and CDR2 YENEEA. The CDR3 DNA reads as TGTGCCAGCAGCTCCGACTGGGCGGGAGAGCAGTACTTC. Protein product: CASSSDWAGEQYF. The whole variable domain, remainder taken from reference TRBV11-3 and TRBJ2-7, is EAGVVQSPRYKIIEKKQPVAFWCNPISGHNTLYWYLQNLGQGPELLIRYENEEAVDDSQLPKDRFSAERLKGVDSTLKIQPAELGDSAVYLCASSSDWAGEQYFGPGTRLTVT.

This chain connects TRBV24-1 to TRBJ2-1, with 13 bases that match TRBD2. CDR3 size: 18 residues. Germline CDR1 is KGHDR and CDR2 is SFDVKD. After removal of 3 bases from V and 10 bases from J, the junction contained 14 bases not matched to a gene. This CDR3 is CATSDRDLGLAGQGEQFF. In DNA, the CDR3 is TGTGCCACCAGTGATAGAGATCTGGGACTAGCGGGGCAGGGGGAGCAGTTCTTC.

This chain connects TRBV5-8 to TRBJ2-3, with unresolved D. Trimming took 4 bases from V and 2 from J, leaving 8 bases between them. The CDR3 runs to 13 residues. Germline V gives CDR1 SGHTS, CDR2 YDEGEE. The CDR3 DNA sequence: TGTGCCAGCAGCGATAGACTCACAGATACGCAGTATTTT. This encodes CASSDRLTDTQYF.

V usage is TRBV5-6 and J usage is TRBJ2-5; 8 bases fit TRBD1. Germline loops: CDR1 SGHDT, CDR2 YYEEEE. Trimming removed 4 bases from V and 2 bases from J; junction bases left unmatched: 10. This CDR3 is built from 16 residues. The CDR3 DNA follows: TGTGCCAGCAGCATCCTACAGGGGGTATCTCAAGAGACCCAGTACTTC. The encoded protein is CASSILQGVSQETQYF. The full variable domain, rest sourced from reference TRBV5-6 and TRBJ2-5, is DAGVTQSPTHLIKTRGQQVTLRCSPKSGHDTVSWYQQALGQGPQFIFQYYEEEERQRGNFPDRFSGHQFPNYSSELNVNALLLGDSALYLCASSILQGVSQETQYFGPGTRLLVL.